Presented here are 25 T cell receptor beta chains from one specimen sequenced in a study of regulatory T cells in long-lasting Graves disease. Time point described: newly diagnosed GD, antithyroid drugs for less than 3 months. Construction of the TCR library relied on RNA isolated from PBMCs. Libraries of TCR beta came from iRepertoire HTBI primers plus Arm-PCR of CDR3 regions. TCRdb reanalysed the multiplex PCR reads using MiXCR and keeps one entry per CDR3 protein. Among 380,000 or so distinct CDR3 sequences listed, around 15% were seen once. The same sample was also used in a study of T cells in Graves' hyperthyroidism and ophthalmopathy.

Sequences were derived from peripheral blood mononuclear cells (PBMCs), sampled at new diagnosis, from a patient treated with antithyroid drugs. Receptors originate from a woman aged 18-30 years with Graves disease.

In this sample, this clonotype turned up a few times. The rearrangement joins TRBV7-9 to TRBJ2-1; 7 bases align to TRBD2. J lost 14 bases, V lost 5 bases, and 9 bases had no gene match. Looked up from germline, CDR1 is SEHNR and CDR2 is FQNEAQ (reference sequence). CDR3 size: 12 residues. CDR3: CASSRLSGKEFF. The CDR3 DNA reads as TGTGCCAGCAGCCGACTCAGCGGGAAGGAGTTCTTC.

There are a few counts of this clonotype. DNA of the CDR3: TGCGCCAGCAGCTTCTCCATCTCTGGGGCCAACGTCCTGACTTTC. Translated: CASSFSISGANVLTF. The chain recombines TRBV5-1 with TRBJ2-6; D is unclear. The CDR3 totals 15 residues. V lost 2 bases, J lost 0 bases, and 6 bases lay in between. The germline CDR1 and CDR2 sequences are SGHRS and YFSETQ.

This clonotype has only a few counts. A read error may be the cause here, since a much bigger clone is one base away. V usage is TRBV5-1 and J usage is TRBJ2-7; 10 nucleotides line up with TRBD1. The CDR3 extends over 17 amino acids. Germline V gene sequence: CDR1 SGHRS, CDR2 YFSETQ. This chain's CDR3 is CASSSGTGAPSSYKQYF. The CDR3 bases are TGCGCCAGCAGCTCCGGGACAGGGGCCCCAAGCTCCTACAAGCAGTACTTC.

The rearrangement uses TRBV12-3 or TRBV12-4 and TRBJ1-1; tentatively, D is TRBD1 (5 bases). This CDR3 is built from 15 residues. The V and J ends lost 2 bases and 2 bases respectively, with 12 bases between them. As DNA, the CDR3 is TGTGCCAGCAGTTTATTGGGGGTGGGTAACACTGAAGCTTTCTTT. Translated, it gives CASSLLGVGNTEAFF.

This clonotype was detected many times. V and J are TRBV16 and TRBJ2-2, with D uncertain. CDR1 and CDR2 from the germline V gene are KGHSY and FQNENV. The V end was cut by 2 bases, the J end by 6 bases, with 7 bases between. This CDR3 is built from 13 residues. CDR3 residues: CASSQSKAGELFF. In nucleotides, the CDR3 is TGTGCCAGCAGCCAAAGTAAGGCCGGGGAGCTGTTTTTT. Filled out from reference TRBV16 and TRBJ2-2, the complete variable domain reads GEEVAQTPKHLVRGEGQKAKLYCAPIKGHSYVFWYQQVLKNEFKFLISFQNENVFDETGMPKERFSAKCLPNSPCSLEIQATKLEDSAVYFCASSQSKAGELFFGEGSRLTVL.

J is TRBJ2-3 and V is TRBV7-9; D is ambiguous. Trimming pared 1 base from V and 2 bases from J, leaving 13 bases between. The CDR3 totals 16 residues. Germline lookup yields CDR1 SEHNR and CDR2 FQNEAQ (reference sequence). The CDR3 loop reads CASSLDRHRLTDTQYF. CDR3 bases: TGTGCCAGCAGCTTAGACAGACACCGACTCACAGATACGCAGTATTTT.

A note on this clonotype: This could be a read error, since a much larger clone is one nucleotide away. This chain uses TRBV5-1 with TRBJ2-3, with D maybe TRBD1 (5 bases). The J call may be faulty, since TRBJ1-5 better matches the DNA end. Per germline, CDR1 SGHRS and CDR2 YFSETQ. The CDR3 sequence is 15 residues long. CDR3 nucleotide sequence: TGCGCCAGCAGCTGGGACTTTCCTAGCACAGATACGCAGCATTTT. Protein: CASSWDFPSTDTQHF.

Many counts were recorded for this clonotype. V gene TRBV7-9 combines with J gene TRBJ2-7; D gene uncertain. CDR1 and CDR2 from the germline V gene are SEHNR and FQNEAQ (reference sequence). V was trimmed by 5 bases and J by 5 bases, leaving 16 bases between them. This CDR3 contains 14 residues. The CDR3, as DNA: TGTGCCAGCAGCCCCCAGTTAGTGTCCGACGAGCAGTACTTC. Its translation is CASSPQLVSDEQYF. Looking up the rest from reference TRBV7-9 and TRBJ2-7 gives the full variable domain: DTGVSQNPRHKITKRGQNVTFRCDPISEHNRLYWYRQTLGQGPEFLTYFQNEAQLEKSRLLSDRFSAERPKGSFSTLEIQRTEQGDSAMYLCASSPQLVSDEQYFGPGTRLTVT.

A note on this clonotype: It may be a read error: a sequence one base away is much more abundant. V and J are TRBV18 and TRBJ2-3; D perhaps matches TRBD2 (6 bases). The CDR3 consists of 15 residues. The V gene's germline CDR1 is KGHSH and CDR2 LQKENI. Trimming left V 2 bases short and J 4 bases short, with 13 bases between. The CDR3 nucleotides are TGTGCCAGCTCACCAGCCGGGGGAAACGCAGATACGCAGTATTTT. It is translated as CASSPAGGNADTQYF.

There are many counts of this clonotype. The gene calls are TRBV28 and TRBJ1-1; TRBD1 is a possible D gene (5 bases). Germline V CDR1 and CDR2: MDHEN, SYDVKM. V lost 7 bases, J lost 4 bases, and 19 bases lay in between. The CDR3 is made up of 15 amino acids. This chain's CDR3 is CASTRLSGAGTEAFF. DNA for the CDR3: TGTGCCAGCACCCGACTGAGTGGGGCGGGCACTGAAGCTTTCTTT.

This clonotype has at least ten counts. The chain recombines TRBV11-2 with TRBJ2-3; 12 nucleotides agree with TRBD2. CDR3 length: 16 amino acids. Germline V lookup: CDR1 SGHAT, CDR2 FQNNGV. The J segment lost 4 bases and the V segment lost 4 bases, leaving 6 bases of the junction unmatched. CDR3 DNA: TGTGCCAGCAGCTCCCGACTAGCGGGGGTGGCAGATACGCAGTATTTT. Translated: CASSSRLAGVADTQYF. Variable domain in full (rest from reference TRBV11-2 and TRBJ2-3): EAGVAQSPRYKIIEKRQSVAFWCNPISGHATLYWYQQILGQGPKLLIQFQNNGVVDDSQLPKDRFSAERLKGVDSTLKIQPAKLEDSAVYLCASSSRLAGVADTQYFGPGTRLTVL.

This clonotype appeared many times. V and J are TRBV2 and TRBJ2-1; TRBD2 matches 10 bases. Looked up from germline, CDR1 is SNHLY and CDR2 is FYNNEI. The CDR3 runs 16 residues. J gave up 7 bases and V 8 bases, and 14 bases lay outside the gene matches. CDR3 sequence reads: CASRKEIGLAENEQFF. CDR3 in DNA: TGTGCCAGCCGGAAAGAAATAGGACTAGCGGAGAATGAGCAGTTCTTC.

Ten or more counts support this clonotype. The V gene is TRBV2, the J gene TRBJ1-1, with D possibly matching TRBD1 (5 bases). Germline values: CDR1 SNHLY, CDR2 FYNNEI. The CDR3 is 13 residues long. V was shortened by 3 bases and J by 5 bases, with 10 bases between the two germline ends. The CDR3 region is CASSEGGRTEAFF. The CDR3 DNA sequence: TGTGCCAGCAGTGAGGGGGGGAGGACTGAAGCTTTCTTT.

CDR3 bases: TGCAGCGTGGGACAGGGTCATTTGCAGTACTTC. It is translated as CSVGQGHLQYF. The rearrangement links TRBV29-1 to TRBJ2-7; 9 bases fit TRBD1. This CDR3 comprises 11 residues. The V gene end was trimmed by 6 bases and the J gene end by 9 bases; junction bases not matched to a gene: 6. The V gene's germline CDR1 is SQVTM and CDR2 ANQGSEA.

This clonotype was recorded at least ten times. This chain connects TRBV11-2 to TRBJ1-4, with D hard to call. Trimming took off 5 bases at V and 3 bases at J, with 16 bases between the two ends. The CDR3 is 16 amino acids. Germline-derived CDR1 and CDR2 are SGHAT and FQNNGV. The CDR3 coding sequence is TGTGCCAGCAGCCCTCCTCGGCAGGCCCCTAATGAAAAACTGTTTTTT. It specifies CASSPPRQAPNEKLFF. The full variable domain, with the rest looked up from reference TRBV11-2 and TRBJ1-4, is EAGVAQSPRYKIIEKRQSVAFWCNPISGHATLYWYQQILGQGPKLLIQFQNNGVVDDSQLPKDRFSAERLKGVDSTLKIQPAKLEDSAVYLCASSPPRQAPNEKLFFGSGTQLSVL.

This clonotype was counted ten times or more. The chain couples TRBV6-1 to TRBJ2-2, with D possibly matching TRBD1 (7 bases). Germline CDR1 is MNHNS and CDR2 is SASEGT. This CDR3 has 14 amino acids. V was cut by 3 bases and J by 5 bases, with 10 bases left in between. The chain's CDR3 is CASSDRGETGELFF. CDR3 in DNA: TGTGCCAGCAGTGACAGGGGGGAGACCGGGGAGCTGTTTTTT.

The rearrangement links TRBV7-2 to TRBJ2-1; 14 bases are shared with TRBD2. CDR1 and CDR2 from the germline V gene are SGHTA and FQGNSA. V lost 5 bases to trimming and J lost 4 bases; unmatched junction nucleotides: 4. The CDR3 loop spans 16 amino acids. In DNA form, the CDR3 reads TGTGCCAGCAGCACGGGACTAGCGGGGGAGTACAATGAGCAGTTCTTC. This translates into CASSTGLAGEYNEQFF.

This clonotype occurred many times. CDR3 sequence reads: CASSPDMSSYNEQFF. The CDR3 bases are TGTGCCAGCAGTCCAGACATGAGCTCCTACAATGAGCAGTTCTTC. V usage is TRBV12-3 or TRBV12-4 and J usage is TRBJ2-1; no clear D. The CDR3 extends over 15 amino acids. V lost 5 bases and J 0 bases, leaving 11 bases between the germline ends.

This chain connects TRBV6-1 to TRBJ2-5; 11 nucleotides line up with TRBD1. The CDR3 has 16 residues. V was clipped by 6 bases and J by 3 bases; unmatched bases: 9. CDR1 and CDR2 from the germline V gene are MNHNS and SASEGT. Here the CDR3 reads CASSPRTGGVEETQYF. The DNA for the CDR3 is TGTGCCAGCAGCCCACGGACAGGGGGCGTGGAAGAGACCCAGTACTTC.

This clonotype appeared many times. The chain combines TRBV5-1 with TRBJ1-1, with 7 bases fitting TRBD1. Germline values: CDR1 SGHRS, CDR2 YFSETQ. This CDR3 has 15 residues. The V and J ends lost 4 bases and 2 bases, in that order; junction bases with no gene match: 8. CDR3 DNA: TGCGCCAGCAGCGGTGACAGGGCCGGAAACACTGAAGCTTTCTTT. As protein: CASSGDRAGNTEAFF.

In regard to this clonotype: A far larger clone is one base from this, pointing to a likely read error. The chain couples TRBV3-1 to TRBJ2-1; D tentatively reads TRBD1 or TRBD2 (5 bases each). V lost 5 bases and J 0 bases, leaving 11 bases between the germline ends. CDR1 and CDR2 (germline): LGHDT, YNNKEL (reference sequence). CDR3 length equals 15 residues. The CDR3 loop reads CASSVKGSSYNEQFF. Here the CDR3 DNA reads TGTGCCAGCAGCGTAAAGGGGAGCTCCTACAATGAGCAGTTCTTC.

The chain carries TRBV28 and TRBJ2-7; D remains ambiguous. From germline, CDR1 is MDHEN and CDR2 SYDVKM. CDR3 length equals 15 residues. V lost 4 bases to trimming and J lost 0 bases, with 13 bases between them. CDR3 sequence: CASSSTSDTSYEQYF. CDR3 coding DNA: TGTGCCAGCAGTTCAACCTCCGACACCTCCTACGAGCAGTACTTC.

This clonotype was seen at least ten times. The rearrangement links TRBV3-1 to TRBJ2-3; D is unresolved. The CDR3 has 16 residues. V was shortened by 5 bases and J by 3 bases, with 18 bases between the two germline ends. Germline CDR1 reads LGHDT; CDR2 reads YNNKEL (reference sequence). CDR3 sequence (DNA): TGTGCCAGCAGCGGGCAACCGAATCTTGATACAGATACGCAGTATTTT. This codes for CASSGQPNLDTDTQYF.

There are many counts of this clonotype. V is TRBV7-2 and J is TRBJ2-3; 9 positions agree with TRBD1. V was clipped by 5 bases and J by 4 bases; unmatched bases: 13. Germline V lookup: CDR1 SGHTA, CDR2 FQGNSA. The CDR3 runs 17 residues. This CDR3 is CASSRQGGQGRADTQYF. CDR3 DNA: TGTGCCAGCAGCCGCCAGGGAGGACAGGGGAGGGCAGATACGCAGTATTTT.

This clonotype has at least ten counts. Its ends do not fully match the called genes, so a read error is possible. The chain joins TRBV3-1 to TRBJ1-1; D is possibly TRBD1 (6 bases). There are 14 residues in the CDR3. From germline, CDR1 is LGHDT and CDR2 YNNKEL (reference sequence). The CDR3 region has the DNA TGCGCCAGCAGCTTGGGACAAGGGGGCACTGAAGCTTTCTTT. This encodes CASSLGQGGTEAFF.